This T cell receptor beta chain is from a study of blood T cell repertoires in COVID-19. Germline V gene sequence: CDR1 MGHDK, CDR2 SYGVNS. Trimming pared 2 bases from V and 11 bases from J, leaving 9 bases between. The CDR3 is 11 amino acids. TCRdb's copy holds only in-frame clones and misses some; the assay was immunoSEQ multiplex PCR. The profile shows about 100,000 clones, approximately 92% of them singletons. The chain recombines TRBV25-1 with TRBJ1-1; tentatively, D is TRBD1 (6 bases). The source material was peripheral blood. This receptor was taken from a man between 65 and 85 years old with acute or convalescent COVID-19. CDR3 loop: CASSENRDAFF. CDR3 nucleotide sequence: TGTGCCAGCAGTGAAAACAGGGACGCTTTCTTT.